The sequence of this T cell receptor (beta chain) was determined in a study of CD8 T cells in ankylosing spondylitis. Study-wide points: A number of the motif variants had already been described in reactive arthritis synovial fluid and blood. Ankylosing spondylitis blood appeared to be characterized by a TCR beta motif of several highly homologous variants. Within peripheral blood, clones linked to disease were CD8+ and relatively rare.

Using its own MiXCR run on the 5' RACE reads, TCRdb lists one record per CDR3 protein. Here the sample spans some 270,000 distinct CDR3 sequences, 30% to 40% being singletons. With respect to this clonotype: Its antigen remains unidentified.

Trimming took off 7 bases at V and 6 bases at J, with 13 bases between the two ends. The CDR3 runs to 12 residues. CDR1 and CDR2 (germline): MNHEY, SVGAGI. The chain is built from TRBV6-5 and TRBJ2-7, with a tentative D call TRBD1 (6 bases). The TCR originated in a male donor with ankylosing spondylitis or in good health (not recorded which). The sample comprised blood, either unsorted or a sorted T cell fraction (not recorded which). CDR3 in DNA: TGTGCCAGCACAACAGGGTATGGCGAGCAGTACTTC. Amino acid sequence: CASTTGYGEQYF.